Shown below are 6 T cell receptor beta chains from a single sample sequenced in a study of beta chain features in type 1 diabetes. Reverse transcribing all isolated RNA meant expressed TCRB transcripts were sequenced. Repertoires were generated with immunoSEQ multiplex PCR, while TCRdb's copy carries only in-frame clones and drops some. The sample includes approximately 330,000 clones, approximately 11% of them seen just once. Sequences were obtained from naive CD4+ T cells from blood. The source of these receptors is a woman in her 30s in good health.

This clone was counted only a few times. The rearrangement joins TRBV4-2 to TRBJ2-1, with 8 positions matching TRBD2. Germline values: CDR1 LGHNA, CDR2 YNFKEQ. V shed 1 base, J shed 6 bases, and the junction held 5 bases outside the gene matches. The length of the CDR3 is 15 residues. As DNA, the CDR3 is TGTGCCAGCAGCCAAGCGGACGGGAGGGCCAATGAGCAGTTCTTC. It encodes CASSQADGRANEQFF.

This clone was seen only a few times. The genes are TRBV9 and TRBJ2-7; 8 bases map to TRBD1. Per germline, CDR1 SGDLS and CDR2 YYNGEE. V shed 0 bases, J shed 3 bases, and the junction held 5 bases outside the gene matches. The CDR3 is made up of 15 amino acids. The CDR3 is CASSVGVGQGYEQYF. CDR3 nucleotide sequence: TGTGCCAGCAGCGTAGGGGTCGGACAGGGCTACGAGCAGTACTTC.

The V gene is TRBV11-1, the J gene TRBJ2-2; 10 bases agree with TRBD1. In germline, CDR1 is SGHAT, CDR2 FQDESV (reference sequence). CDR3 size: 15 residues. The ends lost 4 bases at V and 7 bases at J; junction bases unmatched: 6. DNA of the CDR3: TGTGCCAGCAGCTGGAGGGGACAGGGGATCGGGGAGCTGTTTTTT. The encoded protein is CASSWRGQGIGELFF.

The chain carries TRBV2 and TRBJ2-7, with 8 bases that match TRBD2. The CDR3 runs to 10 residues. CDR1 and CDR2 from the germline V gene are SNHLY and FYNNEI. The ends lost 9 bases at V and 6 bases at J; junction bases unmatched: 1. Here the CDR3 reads CARGLGEQYF. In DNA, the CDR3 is TGTGCCAGGGGACTAGGCGAGCAGTACTTC.

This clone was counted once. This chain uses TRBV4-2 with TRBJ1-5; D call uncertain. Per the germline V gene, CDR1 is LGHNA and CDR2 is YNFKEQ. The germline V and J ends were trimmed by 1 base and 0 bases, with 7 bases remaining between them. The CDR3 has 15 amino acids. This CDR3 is CASSQAGDSNQPQHF. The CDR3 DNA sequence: TGTGCCAGCAGCCAAGCAGGCGATAGCAATCAGCCCCAGCATTTT.

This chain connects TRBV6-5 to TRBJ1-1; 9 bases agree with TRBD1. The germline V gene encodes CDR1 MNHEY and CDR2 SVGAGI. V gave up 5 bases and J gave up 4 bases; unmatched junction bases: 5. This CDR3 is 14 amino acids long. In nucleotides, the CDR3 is TGTGCCAGCAGTAGATCGACAGGGGGCACTGAAGCTTTCTTT. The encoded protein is CASSRSTGGTEAFF.